This TCR beta chain is drawn from a study of cytomegalovirus exposure and HLA in healthy donors. Study background: About 85 million unique TCRs from HLA-typed donors were held in an early release of data.

Study-level findings and limits: V- and J-gene trimming of TCR beta was linked (in a later analysis) to a missense DCLRE1C variant. The presence/absence work took it that sequencing depth was about the same across donors. Many donors carried some public TCRs, although rarity characterized most TCR sequences.

V lost 3 bases to trimming and J lost 2 bases, with 14 bases between them. Germline CDR1 reads SQVTM; CDR2 reads ANQGSEA. The CDR3 is 14 amino acids. In this sample, this clone turned up once. The antigen remains undetermined. PCR was performed using 60 Vbeta and 13 Jbeta primers. Produced via immunoSEQ multiplex PCR; TCRdb's table is partial and in-frame only. The table records 55,000 to 75,000 clones, approximately 89% of them present only once. Sequencing was performed on PBMCs. This receptor was identified in a man between 18 and 29 years old in good health and CMV-seronegative. V is TRBV29-1 and J is TRBJ2-7; the D gene is possibly TRBD1 (6 bases). The CDR3 coding sequence is TGCAGCGTTGAGGCGGACAGCGCGACCTACGAGCAGTACTTC. Translating it yields CSVEADSATYEQYF.